This T cell receptor (beta chain) came from a study of shared clonotypes between healthy human individuals. The data were produced by immunoSEQ multiplex PCR, yet TCRdb's version contains in-frame clones alone and is incomplete. The sample has just over 2,000,000 clones; around 96% are singletons. Naive CD8 cells, CD45RO-negative and positively selected for CCR7, excluded terminally differentiated effector memory CD45RA+ cells. Turning to this clone: The sample contains more than one DNA sequence encoding this CDR3.

Germline CDR1 is MDHEN and CDR2 is SYDVKM. V gave up 3 bases and J gave up 0 bases, with 6 bases separating them. The CDR3 contains 15 residues. The clonotype was recovered from a man aged 18 to 29 in good health. Material: naive CD8+ T cells sorted from blood. The chain carries TRBV28 and TRBJ1-6, with D unclear. This chain's CDR3 is CASSLDSSYNSPLHF. The CDR3, as DNA: TGTGCCAGCAGTTTGGATAGCTCCTATAATTCACCCCTCCACTTT. The full variable domain, in which reference TRBV28 and TRBJ1-6 provide the parts outside the CDR3, is DVKVTQSSRYLVKRTGEKVFLECVQDMDHENMFWYRQDPGLGLRLIYFSYDVKMKEKGDIPEGYSVSREKKERFSLILESASTNQTSMYLCASSLDSSYNSPLHFGNGTRLTVT.